The 14 T cell receptor beta chains below all came from one sample that was sequenced in a study of CD8 T cells in ankylosing spondylitis (TCRdb year 2017). Summary of the overall study and its limitations: Blood from ankylosing spondylitis patients appeared to be characterized by a TCR beta motif composed of under ten highly homologous amino acid variants.

No antigens are known for them. The library came from 5' RACE. The sequencing machine was an Illumina HiSeq 2500. The raw public data were reprocessed by TCRdb itself: fastp quality trimming at Q25, MiXCR clonotype calling, in-frame beta chains only. Every CDR3 protein is listed once, alongside the most common genes and DNA of its rows. The sample includes 500,000 to 650,000 distinct CDR3 sequences, with 5.3% observed a single time. Approximately 3.5% of the sample is in the top ten clones. Sequences were obtained from blood, either unsorted or a sorted T cell fraction (not recorded which). The receptors derive from a male donor with ankylosing spondylitis.

Ten or more counts support this clonotype. The V call is TRBV12-3 or TRBV12-4, the J call TRBJ1-1; no definite D call. This CDR3 is 14 amino acids long. Trimming stripped 3 bases from V and 4 bases from J, with 12 bases between. CDR3: CASSFGSIFTEAFF. CDR3 nucleotide sequence: TGTGCCAGCAGTTTCGGCAGTATATTCACTGAAGCTTTCTTT.

This clonotype was picked up many times. This chain connects TRBV20-1 to TRBJ2-7; 9 bases match TRBD1. V lost 6 bases to trimming and J lost 6 bases; unmatched junction nucleotides: 3. Germline lookup yields CDR1 DFQATT and CDR2 SNEGSKA (reference sequence). The CDR3 runs 11 residues. In DNA form, the CDR3 reads TGCAGTGCAGACAGGGGGACCGAGCAGTACTTC. Translated: CSADRGTEQYF.

This sequence joins TRBV14 and TRBJ2-3; the D gene is possibly TRBD2 (6 bases). The V end was cut by 2 bases, the J end by 2 bases, with 11 bases between. CDR3 length equals 15 residues. The germline gives CDR1 SGHDN, CDR2 FVKESK. The CDR3 sequence: CASSQMGLITDTQYF. The CDR3 bases are TGTGCCAGCAGCCAAATGGGACTGATCACAGATACGCAGTATTTT.

This clonotype has just a few counts. V usage is TRBV11-2 and J usage is TRBJ1-6, with TRBD1 identical over 8 bases. Germline lookup yields CDR1 SGHAT and CDR2 FQNNGV. J was trimmed by 7 bases and V by 5 bases; bases with no gene match: 7. The CDR3 is 15 residues long. The DNA for the CDR3 is TGTGCCAGCAGCACCTGGGACAGGAGAAATTCACCCCTCCACTTT. Its protein is CASSTWDRRNSPLHF.

This clonotype was picked up many times. The rearrangement links TRBV20-1 to TRBJ2-3, with 13 bases matching TRBD2. With 4 bases clipped from V and 3 bases from J, the junction kept 4 bases outside the gene matches. Germline V gene lookup returns CDR1 DFQATT and CDR2 SNEGSKA (reference sequence). The CDR3 totals 15 residues. CDR3: CSAIGLAGETDTQYF. CDR3 sequence (DNA): TGCAGTGCTATTGGACTAGCGGGAGAAACAGATACGCAGTATTTT.

This clonotype was recorded at least ten times. This chain connects TRBV11-2 to TRBJ2-7; D is possibly TRBD1 (5 bases). CDR1 SGHAT and CDR2 FQNNGV come from the germline V gene. CDR3 length: 16 amino acids. With 1 base removed from V and 3 bases from J, the gap between germline ends came to 16 bases. The CDR3 bases are TGTGCCAGCAGCTTAGGGGGCCGCTATCTCAGCTACGAGCAGTACTTC. It codes for CASSLGGRYLSYEQYF.

The chain employs TRBV6-1 and TRBJ2-7; 8 bases are shared with TRBD1. V lost 6 bases to trimming and J lost 2 bases; unmatched junction nucleotides: 6. Germline CDR1 is MNHNS and CDR2 is SASEGT. The CDR3 has 14 residues. CDR3 coding DNA: TGTGCCAGCAGGACCGACAGGGGCACCTACGAGCAGTACTTC. It specifies CASRTDRGTYEQYF.

This clonotype came up many times. This rearrangement joins TRBV7-6 to TRBJ2-1; D may be TRBD1 (6 bases). CDR3 length: 15 residues. The germline V gene has CDR1 SGHVS and CDR2 FNYEAQ. Deletions cut 5 bases from V and 8 bases from J, with 19 bases between. DNA of the CDR3: TGTGCCAGCAGCCTCGAATTAGGACAGTCGGATGAGCAGTTCTTC. Encoded protein: CASSLELGQSDEQFF.

This clonotype was recorded a few times. V and J are TRBV28 and TRBJ1-4; tentatively, D is TRBD1 (5 bases). Trimming took 8 bases from V and 4 from J, leaving 14 bases between them. This CDR3 is built from 14 residues. Germline lookup yields CDR1 MDHEN and CDR2 SYDVKM. Here the CDR3 DNA reads TGTGCCAGCTTTCCTGGGACTCTTAATGAAAAACTGTTTTTT. It specifies CASFPGTLNEKLFF.

To note about this clonotype: Possible read error: a much larger clone is one base away. The chain uses TRBV20-1 and TRBJ2-1, with D possibly TRBD2 on 6 matching bases. From germline, CDR1 is DFQATT and CDR2 SNEGSKA (reference sequence). The CDR3 sequence is 15 residues long. V was clipped by 1 base and J by 8 bases, with 18 bases between them. The CDR3 sequence: CSARGPGRGFHEQFF. The DNA for the CDR3 is TGCAGTGCTAGAGGCCCGGGACGGGGGTTCCATGAGCAGTTCTTC.

This clonotype was observed many times. The chain links TRBV6-2 or TRBV6-3 to TRBJ2-7, with 7 bases matching TRBD1. Germline V CDR1 and CDR2: MNHEY, SVGEGT. The CDR3 length is 14 residues. The V and J ends lost 2 bases and 3 bases, in that order; junction bases with no gene match: 4. This chain's CDR3 is CASSYPGQSYEQYF. Written as DNA, the CDR3 is TGTGCCAGCAGTTACCCGGGACAGAGCTACGAGCAGTACTTC.

At least ten counts were recorded for this clonotype. V and J are TRBV7-2 and TRBJ2-3, with D perhaps TRBD1 (6 bases). Germline CDR1 and CDR2: SGHTA and FQGNSA. The CDR3 has 15 residues. V lost 5 bases and J lost 2, with 14 bases in between. The CDR3 sequence is CASSARQALTDTQYF. As DNA, the CDR3 is TGTGCCAGCAGCGCCCGACAGGCCCTCACAGATACGCAGTATTTT.

This clonotype was counted ten times or more. The chain recombines TRBV29-1 with TRBJ2-3; a weak D match, TRBD2 (5 bases). Germline CDR1 and CDR2: SQVTM and ANQGSEA. The CDR3 covers 13 residues. The V gene lost 5 bases and the J gene lost 2 bases, with 11 bases spanning the gap. CDR3 sequence: CSVWETVTDTQYF. CDR3 coding DNA: TGCAGCGTTTGGGAGACCGTCACAGATACGCAGTATTTT.

This clonotype was seen many times. This chain joins TRBV27 and TRBJ1-1; unclear D gene. Trimming pared 0 bases from V and 0 bases from J, leaving 8 bases between. CDR1 and CDR2 (germline): MNHEY, SMNVEV (reference sequence). The CDR3 is made up of 15 amino acids. Here the CDR3 reads CASSLSRAVNTEAFF. CDR3 nucleotide sequence: TGTGCCAGCAGTTTATCGAGGGCGGTGAACACTGAAGCTTTCTTT.